This is a list of T cell receptor beta chains from one sample in a study of cytomegalovirus exposure and HLA in healthy donors. Method: immunoSEQ multiplex PCR; TCRdb's copy keeps in-frame clones and lacks some. The table shows roughly 160,000 clones, with roughly three quarters occurring only once. Sequencing was carried out using PBMCs. These receptors all come from a man between 18 and 29 years old in good health and CMV-seropositive. Both conserved end residues are part of each CDR3. Fields, in order: CDR3 length, clone size, J gene, V gene, D gene, CDR3 DNA, CDR3 protein. The D gene is left open where the match is weak. Rows may omit the clone size; those that give it use once, few, many or a size class.

CDR3 length: 17; clone size: NA; J gene: TRBJ2-7; V gene: TRBV10-1; D gene: TRBD2; CDR3 DNA: TGCGCCAGCAGTGATAGTGTGACTAGCGGGAGGCGATACGAGCAGTACTTC; CDR3 protein: CASSDSVTSGRRYEQYF
CDR3 length: 12; clone size: once; J gene: TRBJ2-7; V gene: TRBV2; D gene: TRBD2; CDR3 DNA: TGTGCCAGCAGGGGACTAGCGTACGAGCAGTACTTC; CDR3 protein: CASRGLAYEQYF
CDR3 length: 15; clone size: NA; J gene: TRBJ2-7; V gene: TRBV6-5; D gene: NA; CDR3 DNA: TGTGCCAGCAGTTACTCGGCGGGTACTTCCTACGAGCAGTACTTC; CDR3 protein: CASSYSAGTSYEQYF
CDR3 length: 14; clone size: NA; J gene: TRBJ1-2; V gene: TRBV18; D gene: NA; CDR3 DNA: TGTGCCAGCTCACCACCTACTAAGAAACGGAGCTACACCTTC; CDR3 protein: CASSPPTKKRSYTF
CDR3 length: 14; clone size: NA; J gene: TRBJ1-1; V gene: TRBV10-3; D gene: NA; CDR3 DNA: TGTGCCATCAGTGAGTCGACCGGGGTCACTGAAGCTTTCTTT; CDR3 protein: CAISESTGVTEAFF
CDR3 length: 14; clone size: NA; J gene: TRBJ2-7; V gene: TRBV9; D gene: NA; CDR3 DNA: TGTGCCAGCAGCGTAGAGCCGGTCTCCTACGAGCAGTACTTC; CDR3 protein: CASSVEPVSYEQYF
CDR3 length: 14; clone size: NA; J gene: TRBJ2-2; V gene: TRBV19; D gene: NA; CDR3 DNA: TGTGCCAGTAGTATCCAGGGGGAGGCCGGGGAGCTGTTTTTT; CDR3 protein: CASSIQGEAGELFF
CDR3 length: 16; clone size: NA; J gene: TRBJ2-5; V gene: TRBV5-1; D gene: TRBD2; CDR3 DNA: TGCGCCAGCAGCTTCGGCGCTAGCGGGGGCCAAGAGACCCAGTACTTC; CDR3 protein: CASSFGASGGQETQYF
CDR3 length: 15; clone size: NA; J gene: TRBJ2-7; V gene: TRBV15; D gene: NA; CDR3 DNA: TGTGCCACCAGCAGCCGGAGGGGTCTTCCCTACGAGCAGTACTTC; CDR3 protein: CATSSRRGLPYEQYF
CDR3 length: 14; clone size: NA; J gene: TRBJ2-7; V gene: TRBV27; D gene: NA; CDR3 DNA: TGTGCCAGCAGTCCGACAGCTACCTCCTACGAGCAGTACTTC; CDR3 protein: CASSPTATSYEQYF
CDR3 length: 13; clone size: few; J gene: TRBJ1-1; V gene: TRBV29-1; D gene: NA; CDR3 DNA: TGCAGCGTTGAACGGGAGTCAAACACTGAAGCTTTCTTT; CDR3 protein: CSVERESNTEAFF
CDR3 length: 16; clone size: few; J gene: TRBJ1-6; V gene: TRBV7-6; D gene: TRBD1; CDR3 DNA: TGTGCCAGCAGCTTAGTTGGGACAGGGTCGGATTCACCCCTCCACTTT; CDR3 protein: CASSLVGTGSDSPLHF
CDR3 length: 18; clone size: NA; J gene: TRBJ2-1; V gene: TRBV5-1; D gene: TRBD2; CDR3 DNA: TGCGCCAGCAGCCTTTTTACTAGCGGGAGGACCTCCTACAATGAGCAGTTCTTC; CDR3 protein: CASSLFTSGRTSYNEQFF
CDR3 length: 16; clone size: NA; J gene: TRBJ2-3; V gene: TRBV7-9; D gene: TRBD1; CDR3 DNA: TGTGCCAGCAGCCCAGGGACAGGGGGTAAGGCAGATACGCAGTATTTT; CDR3 protein: CASSPGTGGKADTQYF
CDR3 length: 15; clone size: NA; J gene: TRBJ2-5; V gene: TRBV5-5; D gene: TRBD2; CDR3 DNA: TGTGCCAGCAGCTTGGCCGGGGGGAAACAAGAGACCCAGTACTTC; CDR3 protein: CASSLAGGKQETQYF
CDR3 length: 12; clone size: NA; J gene: TRBJ2-7; V gene: TRBV29-1; D gene: NA; CDR3 DNA: TGCAGCGCCACTCTAAGTTCCTACGAGCAGTACTTC; CDR3 protein: CSATLSSYEQYF
CDR3 length: 17; clone size: NA; J gene: TRBJ1-1; V gene: TRBV5-8; D gene: TRBD1; CDR3 DNA: TGTGCCAGCAGCTCATATCGGGGACAGGGGTCGGCCACTGAAGCTTTCTTT; CDR3 protein: CASSSYRGQGSATEAFF
CDR3 length: 13; clone size: NA; J gene: TRBJ1-1; V gene: TRBV6-5; D gene: TRBD1; CDR3 DNA: TGTGCCAGCAGTCTGACAGGGGTTACTGAAGCTTTCTTT; CDR3 protein: CASSLTGVTEAFF
CDR3 length: 15; clone size: once; J gene: TRBJ1-4; V gene: TRBV2; D gene: NA; CDR3 DNA: TGTGCCAGCAGGGTTCAGGCTGCAACTAATGAAAAACTGTTTTTT; CDR3 protein: CASRVQAATNEKLFF
CDR3 length: 16; clone size: NA; J gene: TRBJ1-5; V gene: TRBV19; D gene: TRBD1; CDR3 DNA: TGTGCCAGTAGTACGCGGGACAGGGGAGGCGCTCAGCCCCAGCATTTT; CDR3 protein: CASSTRDRGGAQPQHF
CDR3 length: 14; clone size: NA; J gene: TRBJ2-5; V gene: TRBV7-2; D gene: TRBD1; CDR3 DNA: TGTGCCAGCAGCTCGCGGACAGGCTCAGAGACCCAGTACTTC; CDR3 protein: CASSSRTGSETQYF
CDR3 length: 18; clone size: NA; J gene: TRBJ2-2; V gene: TRBV4-1; D gene: TRBD2; CDR3 DNA: TGCGCCAGCAGCCCTAGGGGTAGCGGGGGGGCAACGTCCGGGGAGCTGTTTTTT; CDR3 protein: CASSPRGSGGATSGELFF
CDR3 length: 17; clone size: NA; J gene: TRBJ1-3; V gene: TRBV18; D gene: TRBD1; CDR3 DNA: TGTGCCAGCTCACCACTTCGACAGGGGGACTCTGGAAACACCATATATTTT; CDR3 protein: CASSPLRQGDSGNTIYF
CDR3 length: 15; clone size: NA; J gene: TRBJ1-2; V gene: TRBV6-5; D gene: NA; CDR3 DNA: TGTGCCAGCAGTTCGGGACACCCTACGGCTAATGGCTACACCTTC; CDR3 protein: CASSSGHPTANGYTF
CDR3 length: 14; clone size: once; J gene: TRBJ2-7; V gene: TRBV27; D gene: TRBD1; CDR3 DNA: TGTGCCAGCAGTCATGGACAGGGGCGATACGAGCAGTACTTC; CDR3 protein: CASSHGQGRYEQYF
CDR3 length: 14; clone size: NA; J gene: TRBJ1-2; V gene: TRBV11-2; D gene: NA; CDR3 DNA: TGTGCCAGCACCCCCACAGTGGTCGAATATGGCTACACCTTC; CDR3 protein: CASTPTVVEYGYTF
CDR3 length: 15; clone size: NA; J gene: TRBJ2-1; V gene: TRBV7-9; D gene: NA; CDR3 DNA: TGTGCCAGCAGCCGCCGGGTAGCAGCTAGCAATGAGCAGTTCTTC; CDR3 protein: CASSRRVAASNEQFF
CDR3 length: 14; clone size: NA; J gene: TRBJ1-5; V gene: TRBV5-6; D gene: NA; CDR3 DNA: TGTGCCAGCAGCCGAATAGGACTCAATCAGCCCCAGCATTTT; CDR3 protein: CASSRIGLNQPQHF
CDR3 length: 14; clone size: NA; J gene: TRBJ1-4; V gene: TRBV5-6; D gene: NA; CDR3 DNA: TGTGCCAGCAGCATCGGGACTGAGAATGAAAAACTGTTTTTT; CDR3 protein: CASSIGTENEKLFF
CDR3 length: 16; clone size: NA; J gene: TRBJ1-4; V gene: TRBV5-4; D gene: NA; CDR3 DNA: TGTGCCAGCAGCTCCCAAGGAGGAATGGGGTACGAAAAACTGTTTTTT; CDR3 protein: CASSSQGGMGYEKLFF
CDR3 length: 14; clone size: NA; J gene: TRBJ1-2; V gene: TRBV5-1; D gene: TRBD1; CDR3 DNA: TGCGCCAGCAGCCGCGGGACAGCTAACTATGGCTACACCTTC; CDR3 protein: CASSRGTANYGYTF
CDR3 length: 14; clone size: NA; J gene: TRBJ2-7; V gene: TRBV4-1; D gene: NA; CDR3 DNA: TGCGCCAGCAGCCAGGGTACAGTGAGCTACGAGCAGTACTTC; CDR3 protein: CASSQGTVSYEQYF
CDR3 length: 17; clone size: NA; J gene: TRBJ2-5; V gene: TRBV13; D gene: TRBD1; CDR3 DNA: TGTGCCAGCAGCGCGGGACAGGGTATTGGGATTGGAGAGACCCAGTACTTC; CDR3 protein: CASSAGQGIGIGETQYF
CDR3 length: 14; clone size: once; J gene: TRBJ2-7; V gene: TRBV5-8; D gene: TRBD2; CDR3 DNA: TGTGCCAGCAGCCCGGGACTAGCAACGGCCGAGCAGTACTTC; CDR3 protein: CASSPGLATAEQYF
CDR3 length: 15; clone size: NA; J gene: TRBJ1-2; V gene: TRBV10-3; D gene: TRBD1; CDR3 DNA: TGTGCCTCTAATACCGGGGGACAGGGAAACTATGGCTACACCTTC; CDR3 protein: CASNTGGQGNYGYTF
CDR3 length: 16; clone size: NA; J gene: TRBJ2-2; V gene: TRBV5-8; D gene: TRBD2; CDR3 DNA: TGTGCCAGCAGCCTTCGACTAGCGGGGCGCACCGGGGAGCTGTTTTTT; CDR3 protein: CASSLRLAGRTGELFF
CDR3 length: 17; clone size: NA; J gene: TRBJ2-1; V gene: TRBV19; D gene: TRBD2; CDR3 DNA: TGTGCCAGTAGTGCCCGGACTAGCGGGAGTAGCTACAATGAGCAGTTCTTC; CDR3 protein: CASSARTSGSSYNEQFF
CDR3 length: 15; clone size: NA; J gene: TRBJ2-5; V gene: TRBV6-1; D gene: TRBD2; CDR3 DNA: TGTGCCAGCAGGGTAATAAGCGGGGGAGTGGAGACCCAGTACTTC; CDR3 protein: CASRVISGGVETQYF
CDR3 length: 16; clone size: few; J gene: TRBJ2-1; V gene: TRBV5-1; D gene: NA; CDR3 DNA: TGCGCCAGCAGCGACCCAGGGGCGACATACTACAATGAGCAGTTCTTC; CDR3 protein: CASSDPGATYYNEQFF
CDR3 length: 15; clone size: NA; J gene: TRBJ1-5; V gene: TRBV6-5; D gene: NA; CDR3 DNA: TGTGCCAGCAGTAGTCGCCCGGGGGGGAATCAGCCCCAGCATTTT; CDR3 protein: CASSSRPGGNQPQHF
CDR3 length: 13; clone size: NA; J gene: TRBJ1-1; V gene: TRBV30; D gene: NA; CDR3 DNA: TGTGCCTGGCAACAGGAGCCGAACACTGAAGCTTTCTTT; CDR3 protein: CAWQQEPNTEAFF
CDR3 length: 14; clone size: NA; J gene: TRBJ2-6; V gene: TRBV5-1; D gene: TRBD1; CDR3 DNA: TGCGCCAGTTCACAGGGGGCCGGGGCCAACGTCCTGACTTTC; CDR3 protein: CASSQGAGANVLTF
CDR3 length: 17; clone size: once; J gene: TRBJ1-2; V gene: TRBV5-4; D gene: TRBD1; CDR3 DNA: TGTGCCAGCAGCTTGAGGACCCACCCGGGACAGGGTAATGGCTACACCTTC; CDR3 protein: CASSLRTHPGQGNGYTF
CDR3 length: 16; clone size: NA; J gene: TRBJ2-1; V gene: TRBV11-3; D gene: NA; CDR3 DNA: TGTGCCAGCAGCTTAGATTCTAGTAGCTTTTACAATGAGCAGTTCTTC; CDR3 protein: CASSLDSSSFYNEQFF
CDR3 length: 14; clone size: NA; J gene: TRBJ2-7; V gene: TRBV11-2; D gene: NA; CDR3 DNA: TGTGCCAGCAGCACTACAGGGAGCTCCTACGAGCAGTACTTC; CDR3 protein: CASSTTGSSYEQYF
CDR3 length: 15; clone size: NA; J gene: TRBJ2-7; V gene: TRBV6-1; D gene: NA; CDR3 DNA: TGTGCCAGCAGTGAAGGGGCGGACAGCTCCTACGAGCAGTACTTC; CDR3 protein: CASSEGADSSYEQYF
CDR3 length: 14; clone size: NA; J gene: TRBJ1-5; V gene: TRBV6-5; D gene: NA; CDR3 DNA: TGTGCCAGCAGCCCTCTGACAGGCGGACAGCCCCAGCATTTT; CDR3 protein: CASSPLTGGQPQHF
CDR3 length: 14; clone size: NA; J gene: TRBJ1-1; V gene: TRBV7-2; D gene: NA; CDR3 DNA: TGTGCCAGCAGCCCCAGACAAGGAAGGACTGAAGCTTTCTTT; CDR3 protein: CASSPRQGRTEAFF
CDR3 length: 14; clone size: NA; J gene: TRBJ1-6; V gene: TRBV7-2; D gene: TRBD1; CDR3 DNA: TGTGCCAGCAGCCCGGACAGGGTTAATTCACCCCTCCACTTT; CDR3 protein: CASSPDRVNSPLHF
CDR3 length: 15; clone size: NA; J gene: TRBJ2-2; V gene: TRBV29-1; D gene: NA; CDR3 DNA: TGCAGCGGTTCGACCTTAGGCGGGAAGGCCGGGGAGCTGTTTTTT; CDR3 protein: CSGSTLGGKAGELFF
CDR3 length: 14; clone size: NA; J gene: TRBJ1-2; V gene: TRBV2; D gene: TRBD1; CDR3 DNA: TGTGCCAGCAAACCGGGACAGGGGAACTATGGCTACACCTTC; CDR3 protein: CASKPGQGNYGYTF
CDR3 length: 12; clone size: NA; J gene: TRBJ1-1; V gene: TRBV11-1; D gene: NA; CDR3 DNA: TGTGCCAGCAGCCGGGTCGCGGCTGAAGCTTTCTTT; CDR3 protein: CASSRVAAEAFF
CDR3 length: 13; clone size: NA; J gene: TRBJ1-1; V gene: TRBV19; D gene: NA; CDR3 DNA: TGTGCCAGTAGTGTTCAGGGGAACACTGAAGCTTTCTTT; CDR3 protein: CASSVQGNTEAFF
CDR3 length: 17; clone size: NA; J gene: TRBJ2-7; V gene: TRBV4-1; D gene: TRBD2; CDR3 DNA: TGCGCCAGCAGCCAAGATCATTCTAGCGGGGGGGTTAACGAGCAGTACTTC; CDR3 protein: CASSQDHSSGGVNEQYF
CDR3 length: 18; clone size: NA; J gene: TRBJ2-2; V gene: TRBV30; D gene: TRBD2; CDR3 DNA: TGTGCCTGGAGTGTGGGGGCTAGCGGGGGCCCTAACACCGGGGAGCTGTTTTTT; CDR3 protein: CAWSVGASGGPNTGELFF